A selection of T cell receptor beta chains follows, all from one sample in a study of blood T cells in healthy people across ages. TCRdb re-called the 5' RACE reads through MiXCR, storing one row per CDR3 protein. Seen here are under 2 million distinct CDR3 sequences, 30% to 40% observed once, and the top ten hold 11%. Sequenced sample: blood. These receptors all come from a woman aged 30 to 39 in good health. Each CDR3 is given with its conserved first and last residue. A D gene is named only where the DNA matches it firmly. Part of the rows lack a size; the others show once, few, many or a class for expanded clones.

clone_size: NA
v_call: TRBV20-1
j_call: TRBJ2-5
d_call: NA
cdr3_aa: CSARATSRETQYF
cdr3_nt: TGCAGTGCTAGGGCCACTAGCCGGGAGACCCAGTACTTC

clone_size: NA
v_call: TRBV27
j_call: TRBJ2-7
d_call: NA
cdr3_aa: CASSQDPQGWSYEQYF
cdr3_nt: TGTGCCAGCAGCCAAGACCCCCAGGGTTGGTCCTACGAGCAGTACTTC

clone_size: NA
v_call: TRBV3-1
j_call: TRBJ2-5
d_call: TRBD2
cdr3_aa: CASSQDPGLAGRTQYF
cdr3_nt: TGTGCCAGCAGCCAAGATCCCGGACTAGCGGGGAGGACCCAGTACTTC

clone_size: NA
v_call: TRBV9
j_call: TRBJ2-5
d_call: NA
cdr3_aa: CASSSRTDGETQYF
cdr3_nt: TGTGCCAGCAGCTCTAGGACGGATGGAGAGACCCAGTACTTC

clone_size: NA
v_call: TRBV5-1
j_call: TRBJ2-1
d_call: TRBD1
cdr3_aa: CASSRDRDYNEQFF
cdr3_nt: TGCGCCAGCAGCCGGGACAGAGACTACAATGAGCAGTTCTTC

clone_size: many
v_call: TRBV7-2
j_call: TRBJ1-2
d_call: NA
cdr3_aa: CASSLAKGGYTF
cdr3_nt: TGTGCCAGCAGCTTAGCTAAGGGTGGCTACACCTTC

clone_size: NA
v_call: TRBV27
j_call: TRBJ1-4
d_call: TRBD1
cdr3_aa: CASSRQGGSEKLFF
cdr3_nt: TGTGCCAGCAGTAGACAGGGGGGGAGTGAAAAACTGTTTTTT

clone_size: NA
v_call: TRBV7-3
j_call: TRBJ1-6
d_call: TRBD1
cdr3_aa: CASSLRDSINSPLHF
cdr3_nt: TGTGCTAGCAGCCTCCGGGACAGCATTAATTCACCCCTCCACTTT

clone_size: NA
v_call: TRBV6-2/TRBV6-3
j_call: TRBJ2-1
d_call: TRBD2
cdr3_aa: CASSYSRGGVNEQFF
cdr3_nt: TGTGCCAGCAGTTACTCTCGCGGGGGGGTCAATGAGCAGTTCTTC

clone_size: NA
v_call: TRBV2
j_call: TRBJ2-1
d_call: TRBD2
cdr3_aa: CASRSGTSGRAEEFF
cdr3_nt: TGTGCCAGCAGATCCGGGACTAGCGGGAGGGCTGAGGAGTTCTTC

clone_size: NA
v_call: TRBV24-1
j_call: TRBJ2-5
d_call: NA
cdr3_aa: CATSYTLQGSETQYF
cdr3_nt: TGTGCCACCAGTTACACACTCCAGGGTTCAGAGACCCAGTACTTC

clone_size: NA
v_call: TRBV20-1
j_call: TRBJ2-1
d_call: TRBD2
cdr3_aa: CSARVAGGGCNEQFF
cdr3_nt: TGCAGTGCTAGAGTTGCGGGAGGGGGATGCAATGAGCAGTTCTTC

clone_size: NA
v_call: TRBV20-1
j_call: TRBJ2-4
d_call: NA
cdr3_aa: CSASVNRDNYERYF
cdr3_nt: TGCAGTGCTAGCGTGAATCGGGACAACTACGAGCGGTACTTC

clone_size: NA
v_call: TRBV2
j_call: TRBJ2-2
d_call: NA
cdr3_aa: CASSEIRQDTGELFF
cdr3_nt: TGTGCCAGCAGTGAAATCAGACAAGACACCGGGGAGCTGTTTTTT

clone_size: few
v_call: TRBV7-7
j_call: TRBJ2-7
d_call: NA
cdr3_aa: CASSLVWTLSSYEQYF
cdr3_nt: TGTGCCAGCAGCTTAGTTTGGACGCTAAGCTCCTACGAGCAGTACTTC

clone_size: NA
v_call: TRBV18
j_call: TRBJ1-5
d_call: TRBD1
cdr3_aa: CASSGTASQPQHF
cdr3_nt: TGTGCCAGCTCTGGGACAGCCTCTCAGCCCCAGCATTTT

clone_size: NA
v_call: TRBV10-1
j_call: TRBJ2-3
d_call: NA
cdr3_aa: CASSEQGGSTDTQYF
cdr3_nt: TGCGCCAGCAGTGAACAGGGGGGGAGCACAGATACGCAGTATTTT

clone_size: few
v_call: TRBV20-1
j_call: TRBJ2-7
d_call: NA
cdr3_aa: CSARQAFLQQLYF
cdr3_nt: TGCAGTGCAAGACAGGCTTTCCTACAGCAGTTGTACTTC

clone_size: NA
v_call: TRBV4-2
j_call: TRBJ2-7
d_call: NA
cdr3_aa: CASSQDLPGPYEQYF
cdr3_nt: TGTGCCAGCAGCCAAGATCTTCCAGGACCCTACGAGCAGTACTTC

clone_size: once
v_call: TRBV6-1
j_call: TRBJ2-3
d_call: NA
cdr3_aa: CAGSGRGSTDTQYF
cdr3_nt: TGTGCCGGCAGTGGTCGGGGTAGCACAGATACGCAGTATTTT

clone_size: NA
v_call: TRBV7-2
j_call: TRBJ2-1
d_call: TRBD2
cdr3_aa: CAGSSLSGGAWNEQFF
cdr3_nt: TGTGCCGGCAGCAGCTTGAGCGGGGGGGCATGGAATGAGCAGTTCTTC

clone_size: many
v_call: TRBV7-6
j_call: TRBJ2-7
d_call: TRBD2
cdr3_aa: CASSLAPRSTLAGGTYEQYF
cdr3_nt: TGTGCCAGCAGCTTAGCCCCCAGGAGCACCCTAGCGGGAGGGACCTACGAGCAGTACTTC

clone_size: NA
v_call: TRBV4-1
j_call: TRBJ2-3
d_call: TRBD2
cdr3_aa: CASSQRPPAGGPADTQYF
cdr3_nt: TGCGCCAGCAGCCAACGACCCCCAGCGGGAGGCCCCGCAGATACGCAGTATTTT

clone_size: NA
v_call: TRBV6-5
j_call: TRBJ1-1
d_call: NA
cdr3_aa: CASSFGEGHFTEAFF
cdr3_nt: TGTGCCAGCAGTTTCGGGGAGGGGCACTTCACTGAAGCTTTCTTT

clone_size: few
v_call: TRBV7-3
j_call: TRBJ2-5
d_call: TRBD2
cdr3_aa: CASSTPRLAGIQETQYF
cdr3_nt: TGTGCCAGCAGCACACCAAGACTAGCGGGGATCCAAGAGACCCAGTACTTC

clone_size: few
v_call: TRBV5-1
j_call: TRBJ2-5
d_call: NA
cdr3_aa: CASSLGAMETQYF
cdr3_nt: TGCGCCAGCAGCTTAGGTGCAATGGAGACCCAGTACTTC

clone_size: few
v_call: TRBV6-6
j_call: TRBJ2-3
d_call: TRBD1
cdr3_aa: CASSLDRESTDTQYF
cdr3_nt: TGTGCCAGCAGCCTAGACAGGGAAAGCACAGATACGCAGTATTTT

clone_size: once
v_call: TRBV10-2
j_call: TRBJ1-4
d_call: TRBD1
cdr3_aa: CASSQTGILGKLFF
cdr3_nt: TGCGCCAGCAGCCAGACAGGGATTCTTGGAAAACTGTTTTTT

clone_size: many
v_call: TRBV29-1
j_call: TRBJ2-7
d_call: TRBD2
cdr3_aa: CSVEGSGAYEQYF
cdr3_nt: TGCAGCGTTGAAGGGAGCGGGGCCTACGAGCAGTACTTC

clone_size: few
v_call: TRBV2
j_call: TRBJ2-1
d_call: NA
cdr3_aa: CASMTSLDNEQFF
cdr3_nt: TGTGCCAGCATGACTAGTCTCGACAATGAGCAGTTCTTC

clone_size: few
v_call: TRBV28
j_call: TRBJ2-7
d_call: TRBD2
cdr3_aa: CASSSGTRPVRYEQYF
cdr3_nt: TGTGCCAGCAGTTCCGGGACTAGACCCGTCCGCTACGAGCAGTACTTC

clone_size: few
v_call: TRBV6-1
j_call: TRBJ2-7
d_call: NA
cdr3_aa: CASSEVYSSYEQYF
cdr3_nt: TGTGCCAGCAGTGAAGTCTATAGCTCCTACGAGCAGTACTTC

clone_size: NA
v_call: TRBV3-1
j_call: TRBJ2-5
d_call: TRBD2
cdr3_aa: CASSQDKRGTQYF
cdr3_nt: TGTGCCAGCAGCCAAGATAAGCGGGGGACCCAGTACTTC

clone_size: NA
v_call: TRBV10-3
j_call: TRBJ2-7
d_call: NA
cdr3_aa: CAISGGRGAYEQYF
cdr3_nt: TGTGCCATCAGTGGCGGCAGGGGCGCGTACGAGCAGTACTTC